Following are 30 T cell receptor beta chains from one sample sequenced in a study of OX40 agonist ivuxolimab in advanced cancers. Profiled with immunoSEQ multiplex PCR; TCRdb holds only in-frame clones, not every one. The profile covers roughly 34,000 clones, with about nine tenths appearing a single time and 4% to 5% taken by the ten largest. The material was CD4+ or CD8+ T cells sorted from blood, obtained in a trial of the OX40 agonist ivuxolimab. Receptor source: an adult with an advanced solid tumor such as melanoma, head and neck, liver or kidney cancer.

V gene TRBV7-2 combines with J gene TRBJ1-2; 10 bases match TRBD1. CDR3 length equals 15 residues. V lost 5 bases, J lost 6 bases, and 9 bases stayed unmatched. Per germline, CDR1 SGHTA and CDR2 FQGNSA. The CDR3 DNA is TGTGCCAGCAGCCTCCAAAGACAGGGGGCGGATGGCTACACCTTC. Translated: CASSLQRQGADGYTF.

The V gene is TRBV5-1, the J gene TRBJ1-3; perhaps TRBD1 as D (5 bases). The CDR3 has 15 amino acids. The germline V gene encodes CDR1 SGHRS and CDR2 YFSETQ. Trimming shortened V by 2 bases and J by 2 bases, and 11 bases separated the two germline ends. CDR3 bases: TGCGCCAGCAGCTTTGAGGGGACGGCTGGAAACACCATATATTTT. As protein: CASSFEGTAGNTIYF.

This clone appeared once. The chain is built from TRBV19 and TRBJ2-7; D not certain. V gave up 3 bases and J gave up 3 bases, with 9 bases separating them. This CDR3 comprises 13 residues. Germline V gives CDR1 LNHDA, CDR2 SQIVND (reference sequence). CDR3 sequence: CASSMRQGYEQYF. CDR3 coding DNA: TGTGCCAGTAGTATGCGACAAGGCTACGAGCAGTACTTC. Complete variable domain (other parts from reference TRBV19 and TRBJ2-7): DGGITQSPKYLFRKEGQNVTLSCEQNLNHDAMYWYRQDPGQGLRLIYYSQIVNDFQKGDIAEGYSVSREKKESFPLTVTSAQKNPTAFYLCASSMRQGYEQYFGPGTRLTVT.

The chain uses TRBV27 and TRBJ2-3, with D unresolved. Germline CDR1 MNHEY, CDR2 SMNVEV (reference sequence). V was shortened by 2 bases and J by 4 bases, with 13 bases between the two germline ends. CDR3 length: 15 amino acids. The CDR3 DNA sequence: TGTGCCAGCAGTTTAGGTCTAGTTTCCTCAGATACGCAGTATTTT. Residues: CASSLGLVSSDTQYF.

The DNA for the CDR3 is TGTGCCAGCACCCAGACAGGGGATGCGTACGAGCAGTACTTC. Translation gives CASTQTGDAYEQYF. V gene TRBV6-6 combines with J gene TRBJ2-7; TRBD1 matches at 8 bases. CDR1 and CDR2 (germline): MNHNY, SVGAGI (reference sequence). The length of the CDR3 is 14 residues. J was trimmed by 4 bases and V by 7 bases; bases with no gene match: 9.

A single count supports this clone. The chain carries TRBV19 and TRBJ2-7; D gene ambiguous. There are 15 residues in the CDR3. Trimming cost V 4 bases and J 0 bases, with 13 bases left between them. The germline gives CDR1 LNHDA, CDR2 SQIVND (reference sequence). The CDR3 reads CASSTPGSSSYEQYF. The CDR3 nucleotides read TGTGCCAGTAGTACCCCGGGTTCTAGCTCCTACGAGCAGTACTTC.

The chain recombines TRBV9 with TRBJ2-5; 14 nucleotides align to TRBD2. Germline V gene lookup returns CDR1 SGDLS and CDR2 YYNGEE. The CDR3 runs 16 residues. Trimming took 1 base from V and 5 from J; bases not matched to a gene: 4. The CDR3 here is CASSVSGLAGVETQYF. DNA for the CDR3: TGTGCCAGCAGCGTATCGGGACTAGCGGGAGTGGAGACCCAGTACTTC. The variable domain in full, completed from reference TRBV9 and TRBJ2-5, reads DSGVTQTPKHLITATGQRVTLRCSPRSGDLSVYWYQQSLDQGLQFLIQYYNGEERAKGNILERFSAQQFPDLHSELNLSSLELGDSALYFCASSVSGLAGVETQYFGPGTRLLVL.

The rearrangement links TRBV4-3 to TRBJ1-1; D is perhaps TRBD1 (5 bases). This CDR3 is 15 amino acids long. Trimming stripped 4 bases from V and 1 base from J, with 13 bases between. From germline, CDR1 is LGHNA and CDR2 YSLEER. CDR3 sequence (DNA): TGCGCCAGCAGCCGCGACTCGGGGGGGAACACTGAAGCTTTCTTT. Its protein is CASSRDSGGNTEAFF.

The chain links TRBV5-6 to TRBJ2-7; 8 bases are shared with TRBD2. The ends lost 1 base at V and 5 bases at J; junction bases unmatched: 8. Per germline, CDR1 SGHDT and CDR2 YYEEEE. CDR3 size: 15 residues. The CDR3 bases are TGTGCCAGCAGCTTGATAGCGCGGGAGGTCCACGAGCAGTACTTC. It translates to CASSLIAREVHEQYF.

The count of this clone is one. This chain uses TRBV11-2 with TRBJ2-7, with 9 nucleotides matching TRBD2. Germline V gene sequence: CDR1 SGHAT, CDR2 FQNNGV. Unmatched junction bases numbered 8, after V lost 4 bases and J lost 4 bases. CDR3 length: 15 residues. The CDR3: CASSYGSGSRYEQYF. CDR3 sequence (DNA): TGTGCCAGCAGCTACGGTAGCGGGAGCAGGTACGAGCAGTACTTC.

The rearrangement joins TRBV19 to TRBJ1-3, with D possibly matching TRBD1 (5 bases). Germline CDR1 LNHDA, CDR2 SQIVND (reference sequence). Trimming took 9 bases from V and 3 from J, leaving 12 bases between them. The CDR3 covers 13 residues. Here the CDR3 reads CASGGALGNTIYF. In DNA, the CDR3 is TGTGCCAGCGGCGGGGCGCTTGGAAACACCATATATTTT.

This chain links TRBV19 with TRBJ1-4; a possible D gene is TRBD1 (5 bases). The CDR3 is 15 residues long. The germline V gene encodes CDR1 LNHDA and CDR2 SQIVND (reference sequence). Trimming pared 3 bases from V and 3 bases from J, leaving 11 bases between. The CDR3 loop is CASSILRQPNEKLFF. CDR3 bases: TGTGCCAGTAGTATCTTGAGACAGCCTAATGAAAAACTGTTTTTT.

The chain joins TRBV4-3 to TRBJ2-5; 14 bases fit TRBD2. The CDR3 contains 19 residues. V gave up 0 bases and J gave up 4 bases; unmatched junction bases: 10. Germline V gives CDR1 LGHNA, CDR2 YSLEER. CDR3 sequence (DNA): TGCGCCAGCAGCCAAGAAGTGGCGGGACTAGCGGGGGCGGGAGAGACCCAGTACTTC. It codes for CASSQEVAGLAGAGETQYF.

The chain has TRBV7-9 and TRBJ1-1; D call uncertain. CDR1 and CDR2 from the germline V gene are SEHNR and FQNEAQ (reference sequence). Trimming stripped 2 bases from V and 5 bases from J, with 15 bases between. This CDR3 has 15 amino acids. CDR3 amino acids: CASSLNSVMGTEAFF. CDR3 sequence (DNA): TGTGCCAGCAGCTTAAACAGCGTAATGGGGACTGAAGCTTTCTTT.

With regard to this clone: This same CDR3 is encoded by further DNA sequences in the sample. The J gene is TRBJ2-1, the V gene TRBV11-2; perhaps TRBD1 as D (6 bases). The length of the CDR3 is 13 residues. Germline loops: CDR1 SGHAT, CDR2 FQNNGV. V shed 5 bases and J shed 5 bases, with 10 bases lying between them. CDR3 protein: CASSLGQNNEQFF. The CDR3 DNA follows: TGTGCCAGCAGCCTTGGACAGAACAATGAGCAGTTCTTC.

This sequence joins TRBV7-2 and TRBJ1-5, with no clear D. V was trimmed by 2 bases and J by 6 bases, leaving 17 bases between them. The length of the CDR3 is 16 residues. Germline values: CDR1 SGHTA, CDR2 FQGNSA. This CDR3 is CASSLFLGGWGQPQHF. The CDR3 DNA reads TGTGCCAGCAGCTTATTTTTGGGTGGTTGGGGTCAGCCCCAGCATTTT.

This chain connects TRBV7-9 to TRBJ1-1; the D is unclear. Germline V lookup: CDR1 SEHNR, CDR2 FQNEAQ (reference sequence). Trimming took 3 bases from V and 1 from J, leaving 9 bases between them. CDR3 size: 14 residues. In nucleotides, the CDR3 is TGTGCCAGCAGCTTCGTCGGAGAGAACACTGAAGCTTTCTTT. This codes for CASSFVGENTEAFF. Based on the CDR3 plus reference TRBV7-9 and TRBJ1-1, the full variable domain is DTGVSQNPRHKITKRGQNVTFRCDPISEHNRLYWYRQTLGQGPEFLTYFQNEAQLEKSRLLSDRFSAERPKGSFSTLEIQRTEQGDSAMYLCASSFVGENTEAFFGQGTRLTVV.

This sequence joins TRBV6-1 and TRBJ2-3; D is undetermined. The CDR3 consists of 15 residues. Trimming cost V 3 bases and J 7 bases, with 17 bases left between them. Germline V gene sequence: CDR1 MNHNS, CDR2 SASEGT. CDR3 sequence: CASSDPSRGLNTQYF. The CDR3 region has the DNA TGTGCCAGCAGTGATCCCTCCAGAGGCCTAAATACGCAGTATTTT.

The chain employs TRBV6-1 and TRBJ2-7; D ambiguous. CDR1 and CDR2 from the germline V gene are MNHNS and SASEGT. The CDR3 is made up of 13 amino acids. V lost 1 base and J lost 2, with 6 bases in between. CDR3 loop: CASSEGVTYEQYF. The CDR3 DNA is TGTGCCAGCAGTGAAGGGGTGACCTACGAGCAGTACTTC.

Written as DNA, the CDR3 is TGTGCCAGTAGTACCCTCTACACAGGGGGCGGGAACACCGGGGAGCTGTTTTTT. This codes for CASSTLYTGGGNTGELFF. V gene TRBV19 combines with J gene TRBJ2-2, with TRBD1 matching over 9 bases. The germline V gene has CDR1 LNHDA and CDR2 SQIVND (reference sequence). V lost 4 bases, J lost 1 base, and 10 bases stayed unmatched. The CDR3 runs to 18 residues.

This sequence joins TRBV18 and TRBJ2-7, with D hard to call. There are 13 residues in the CDR3. Germline values: CDR1 KGHSH, CDR2 LQKENI. The V end was cut by 3 bases, the J end by 0 bases, with 6 bases between. The CDR3 reads CASSPGSSYEQYF. The CDR3 coding sequence is TGTGCCAGCTCACCGGGTTCCTCCTACGAGCAGTACTTC.

The chain carries TRBV30 and TRBJ1-6, with TRBD1 matching 7 bases. After removal of 5 bases from V and 9 bases from J, the junction contained 4 bases not matched to a gene. CDR1 and CDR2 from the germline V gene are GTSNPN and SVGIG (reference sequence). There are 12 residues in the CDR3. The CDR3 reads CAWDREGSPLHF. The CDR3 DNA reads TGTGCCTGGGACAGGGAGGGTTCACCCCTCCACTTT.

The rearrangement uses TRBV7-9 and TRBJ2-2, with D maybe TRBD1 (6 bases). CDR3 size: 15 residues. V gave up 3 bases and J gave up 1 base, with 9 bases separating them. Germline loops: CDR1 SEHNR, CDR2 FQNEAQ (reference sequence). The CDR3 coding sequence is TGTGCCAGCAGCTTGTCGGGACAGAACACCGGGGAGCTGTTTTTT. Translation: CASSLSGQNTGELFF.

The rearrangement joins TRBV28 to TRBJ1-5; 7 nucleotides agree with TRBD1. There are 15 residues in the CDR3. Looked up from germline, CDR1 is MDHEN and CDR2 is SYDVKM. Trimming took 3 bases from V and 9 from J; bases not matched to a gene: 11. The CDR3 sequence is CASSFPETGRGPQHF. Here the CDR3 DNA reads TGTGCCAGCAGTTTCCCGGAGACAGGGAGGGGGCCCCAGCATTTT.

The V call is TRBV5-8, the J call TRBJ1-2; no firm D call. The germline V gene encodes CDR1 SGHTS and CDR2 YDEGEE. The CDR3 is 13 amino acids. Trimming shortened V by 5 bases and J by 1 base, and 9 bases separated the two germline ends. The CDR3 reads CASRASNNYGYTF. The CDR3 nucleotides read TGTGCCAGCAGGGCTAGCAATAACTATGGCTACACCTTC. The variable domain in full, with the rest retrieved from reference TRBV5-8 and TRBJ1-2, is EAGVTQSPTHLIKTRGQQATLRCSPISGHTSVYWYQQALGLGLQFLLWYDEGEERNRGNFPPRFSGRQFPNYSSELNVNALELEDSALYLCASRASNNYGYTFGSGTRLTVV.

The chain uses TRBV28 and TRBJ2-1; possible D gene TRBD2, 6 bases. Germline CDR1 and CDR2: MDHEN and SYDVKM. This CDR3 region has 20 residues. The ends were cut back, 6 bases at V and 2 bases at J, with 29 bases in the middle. The CDR3 DNA sequence: TGTGCCAGCAGCCTTTCAAATCCTTGGGCGGGATGGGGACCCTACAATGAGCAGTTCTTC. Translated, it gives CASSLSNPWAGWGPYNEQFF.

This sequence joins TRBV4-2 and TRBJ1-1; 8 bases are shared with TRBD1. CDR1 and CDR2 from the germline V gene are LGHNA and YNFKEQ. The CDR3 sequence is 14 residues long. The V and J ends lost 2 bases and 4 bases, in that order; junction bases with no gene match: 3. DNA for the CDR3: TGTGCCAGCAGCCAATCTACAGGGGGCACTGAAGCTTTCTTT. This translates into CASSQSTGGTEAFF.

J is TRBJ2-7 and V is TRBV25-1, with 12 positions matching TRBD2. Germline V CDR1 and CDR2: MGHDK, SYGVNS. The CDR3 contains 17 residues. V gave up 5 bases and J gave up 4 bases; unmatched junction bases: 12. The CDR3 loop reads CASSRGELAGGVYEQYF. CDR3 nucleotide sequence: TGTGCCAGCAGTCGGGGCGAACTAGCGGGAGGCGTGTACGAGCAGTACTTC.

The table lists this clone with a count of one. V usage is TRBV27 and J usage is TRBJ2-1; the D call may be TRBD1 or TRBD2 (5 bases each). Germline values: CDR1 MNHEY, CDR2 SMNVEV (reference sequence). Trimming removed 6 bases from V and 0 bases from J, with 15 bases in between. The CDR3 sequence is 16 residues long. This chain's CDR3 is CASRSGGGSSYNEQFF. CDR3 nucleotide sequence: TGTGCCAGCAGGTCGGGTGGGGGTAGCTCCTACAATGAGCAGTTCTTC.

The chain recombines TRBV30 with TRBJ2-3, with 9 bases lining up with TRBD2. The CDR3 spans 16 residues. The V gene end was trimmed by 2 bases and the J gene end by 2 bases; junction bases not matched to a gene: 8. Germline-derived CDR1 and CDR2 are GTSNPN and SVGIG (reference sequence). CDR3 in DNA: TGTGCCTGGAGTCCCTCCACTAGCGGGTTCACAGATACGCAGTATTTT. Amino acid sequence: CAWSPSTSGFTDTQYF.